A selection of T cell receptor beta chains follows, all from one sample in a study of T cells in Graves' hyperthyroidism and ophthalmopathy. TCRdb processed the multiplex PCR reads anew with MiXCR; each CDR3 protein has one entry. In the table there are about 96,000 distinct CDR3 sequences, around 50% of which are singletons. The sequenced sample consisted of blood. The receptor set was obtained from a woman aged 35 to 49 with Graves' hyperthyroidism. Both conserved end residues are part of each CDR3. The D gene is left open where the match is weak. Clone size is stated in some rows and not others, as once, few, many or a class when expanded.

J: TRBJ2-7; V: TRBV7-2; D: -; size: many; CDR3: CASSPRVVSRSYEQYF; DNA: TGTGCCAGCAGCCCCAGGGTGGTCTCCCGGTCATACGAGCAGTACTTC
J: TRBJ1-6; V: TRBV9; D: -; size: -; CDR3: CASSVTDSPLHF; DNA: TGTGCCAGCAGCGTAACGGATTCACCCCTCCACTTT
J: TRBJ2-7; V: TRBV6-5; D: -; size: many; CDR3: CASSYFSGAYEQYF; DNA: TGTGCCAGCAGTTATTTTTCCGGGGCTTACGAGCAGTACTTC
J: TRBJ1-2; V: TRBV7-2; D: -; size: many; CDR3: CASSLGVYYGYTF; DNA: TGTGCCAGCAGCTTAGGCGTGTACTATGGCTACACCTTC
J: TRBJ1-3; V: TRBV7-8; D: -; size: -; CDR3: CASSLGSSGYTIYF; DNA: TGTGCCAGCAGCTTAGGATCTAGCGGGTACACCATATATTTT
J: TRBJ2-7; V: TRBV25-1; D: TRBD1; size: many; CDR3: CASSDPGQGAIEQYF; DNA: TGTGCCAGCAGTGATCCGGGACAGGGAGCGATAGAGCAGTACTTC
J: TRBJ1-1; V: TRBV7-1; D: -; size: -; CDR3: CASRPSGNAEAFF; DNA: TGTGCCAGCAGGCCCAGCGGAAACGCTGAAGCTTTCTTT
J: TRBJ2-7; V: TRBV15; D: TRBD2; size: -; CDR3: CATSSGKHYEQYF; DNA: TGTGCCACCTCCAGCGGGAAGCATTACGAGCAGTACTTC
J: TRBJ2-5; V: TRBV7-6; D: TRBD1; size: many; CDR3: CASSLAASLSGTGALMSQYF; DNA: TGTGCCAGCAGCTTAGCAGCCTCACTCAGCGGGACAGGGGCCCTGATGTCCCAGTACTTC
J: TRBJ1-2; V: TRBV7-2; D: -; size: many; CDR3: CASSLDGFAGYTF; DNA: TGTGCCAGCAGCTTGGATGGGTTTGCCGGCTACACCTTC
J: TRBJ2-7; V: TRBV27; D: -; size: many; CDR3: CASRKGVDEQYF; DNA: TGTGCCAGCAGGAAGGGGGTCGACGAGCAGTACTTC
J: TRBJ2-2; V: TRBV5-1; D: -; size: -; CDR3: CASSPKYRGSAGELFF; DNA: TGCGCCAGCAGCCCCAAATACCGAGGGTCCGCCGGGGAGCTGTTTTTT
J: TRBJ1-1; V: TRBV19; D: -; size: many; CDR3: CAIQTGNTEAFF; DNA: TGTGCCATCCAGACAGGAAACACTGAAGCTTTCTTT
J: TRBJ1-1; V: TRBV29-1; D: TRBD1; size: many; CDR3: CSVEAWDRGRTDEAFF; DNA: TGCAGCGTTGAAGCGTGGGACAGGGGGCGTACGGATGAAGCTTTCTTT
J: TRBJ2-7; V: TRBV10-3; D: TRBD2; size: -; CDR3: CATAGTSYEQYF; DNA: TGTGCCACCGCCGGGACTAGTTACGAGCAGTACTTC
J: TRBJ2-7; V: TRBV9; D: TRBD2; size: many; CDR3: CASSPGLAGYEQYF; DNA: TGTGCCAGCAGCCCCGGACTAGCGGGCTACGAGCAGTACTTC
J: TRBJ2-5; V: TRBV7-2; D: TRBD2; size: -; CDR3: CASSLSVGTSVETQYF; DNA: TGTGCCAGCAGCTTATCAGTGGGGACTAGCGTGGAGACCCAGTACTTC
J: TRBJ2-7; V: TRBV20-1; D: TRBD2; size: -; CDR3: CSASTLAGVFSYEQYF; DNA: TGCAGTGCTAGCACCTTAGCGGGGGTCTTCTCCTACGAGCAGTACTTC
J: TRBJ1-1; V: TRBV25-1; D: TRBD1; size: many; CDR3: CASSGTGWDTEAFF; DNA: TGTGCCAGCAGCGGGACAGGGTGGGACACTGAAGCTTTCTTT
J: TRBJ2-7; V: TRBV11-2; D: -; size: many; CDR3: CASIIHRRAYEQYF; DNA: TGTGCCAGCATTATCCATCGGCGGGCCTACGAGCAGTACTTC
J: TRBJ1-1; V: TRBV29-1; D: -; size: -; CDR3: CSVGGGYTGASF; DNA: TGCAGCGTTGGCGGAGGATACACTGGAGCTTCCTTT
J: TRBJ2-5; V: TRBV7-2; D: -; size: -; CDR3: CASGPGDF; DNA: TGTGCCAGCGGACCCGGGGACTTC
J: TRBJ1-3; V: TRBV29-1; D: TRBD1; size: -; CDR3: CSVERGQGPYPGNTIYF; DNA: TGCAGCGTTGAGCGAGGACAGGGGCCTTATCCTGGAAACACCATATATTTT
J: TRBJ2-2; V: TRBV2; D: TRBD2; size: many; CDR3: CASSKREGRTGELFF; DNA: TGTGCCAGCAGTAAGCGGGAGGGCCGCACCGGGGAGCTGTTTTTT
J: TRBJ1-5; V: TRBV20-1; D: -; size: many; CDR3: CSARRGRGRDNQPQHF; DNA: TGCAGTGCTCGGCGAGGCCGGGGCAGGGACAATCAGCCCCAGCATTTT
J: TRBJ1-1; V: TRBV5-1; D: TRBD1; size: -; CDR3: CASSFTQGSLHTEAFF; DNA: TGCGCCAGCAGCTTTACACAGGGGAGCTTGCACACTGAAGCTTTCTTT
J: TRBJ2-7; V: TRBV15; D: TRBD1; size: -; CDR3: CATSRGDRGYEQYF; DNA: TGTGCCACCAGCAGAGGGGACAGGGGCTACGAGCAGTACTTC
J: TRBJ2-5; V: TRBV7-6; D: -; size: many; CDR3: CASSFRLQETQYF; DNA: TGTGCCAGCAGCTTTCGACTCCAAGAGACCCAGTACTTC
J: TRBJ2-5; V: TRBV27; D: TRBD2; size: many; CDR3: CASSLGLAGRRTQYF; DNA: TGTGCCAGCAGTTTAGGTCTAGCGGGGCGCAGGACCCAGTACTTC
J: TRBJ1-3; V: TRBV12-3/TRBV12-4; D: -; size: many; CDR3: CASSQQGQSGNTIYF; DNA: TGTGCCAGCAGTCAACAGGGTCAATCTGGAAACACCATATATTTT
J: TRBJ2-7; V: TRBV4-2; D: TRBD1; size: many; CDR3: CASSQGDRGREQYF; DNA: TGTGCCAGCAGCCAGGGCGACAGGGGCCGCGAGCAGTACTTC
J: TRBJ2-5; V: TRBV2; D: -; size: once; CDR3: CASSSEETQYF; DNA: TGTGCCAGCAGTTCTGAAGAGACCCAGTACTTC
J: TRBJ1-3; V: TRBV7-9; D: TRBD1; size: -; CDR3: CASSFGQGGQPSGNTIYF; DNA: TGTGCCAGCAGCTTCGGACAGGGGGGACAGCCCTCTGGAAACACCATATATTTT
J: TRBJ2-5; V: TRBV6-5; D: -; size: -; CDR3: CASSEFFGPPETQYF; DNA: TGTGCCAGCAGTGAATTCTTTGGGCCGCCAGAGACCCAGTACTTC
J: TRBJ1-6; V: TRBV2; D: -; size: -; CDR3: CASSDIGAQSPLHF; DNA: TGTGCCAGCAGTGATATAGGGGCGCAGTCACCCCTCCACTTT
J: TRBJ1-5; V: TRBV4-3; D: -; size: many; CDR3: CASSQSPLRQGNQPQHF; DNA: TGCGCCAGCAGCCAATCCCCCCTCAGGCAGGGCAATCAGCCCCAGCATTTT
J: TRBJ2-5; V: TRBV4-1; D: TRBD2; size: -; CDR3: CASSPSGRETQYF; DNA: TGTGCCAGCAGCCCTAGCGGCCGGGAGACCCAGTACTTC
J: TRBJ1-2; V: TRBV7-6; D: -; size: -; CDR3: CASSLEPAGGYTF; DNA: TGTGCCAGCAGCTTAGAGCCAGCGGGTGGCTACACCTTC
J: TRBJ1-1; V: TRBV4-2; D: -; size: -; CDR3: CASSLSGTFNTEAFF; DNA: TGTGCCAGCAGCCTGTCAGGGACATTTAACACTGAAGCTTTCTTT
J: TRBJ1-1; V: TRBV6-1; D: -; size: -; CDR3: CASREQFAEAFF; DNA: TGTGCCAGCAGGGAACAGTTCGCTGAAGCTTTCTTT
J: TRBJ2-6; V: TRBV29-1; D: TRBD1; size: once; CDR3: CSVTPGQGLSGANVLTF; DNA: TGCAGCGTGACACCGGGACAGGGCCTCTCTGGGGCCAACGTCCTGACTTTC
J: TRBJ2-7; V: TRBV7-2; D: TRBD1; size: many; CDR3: CASSPRTGGYYF; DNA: TGTGCCAGCAGCCCCCGGACAGGGGGCTATTACTTC
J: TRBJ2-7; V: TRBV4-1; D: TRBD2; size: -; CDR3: CASSQGPLTSGRSNYEQYF; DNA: TGTGCCAGCAGCCAAGGTCCCCTTACTAGCGGGAGATCCAACTACGAGCAGTACTTC
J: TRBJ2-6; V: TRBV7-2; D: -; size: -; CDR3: CASSLVLFGVPGANVLTF; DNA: TGTGCCAGCAGCTTAGTGCTTTTTGGGGTGCCCGGGGCCAACGTCCTGACTTTC
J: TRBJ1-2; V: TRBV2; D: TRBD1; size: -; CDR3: CASSLGTAYYGYTF; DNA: TGTGCCAGCAGCCTCGGGACAGCTTATTATGGCTACACCTTC
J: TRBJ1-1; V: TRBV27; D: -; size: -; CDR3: CASSLEGTRNTEAFF; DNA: TGTGCCAGCAGTTTAGAAGGAACAAGGAACACTGAAGCTTTCTTT
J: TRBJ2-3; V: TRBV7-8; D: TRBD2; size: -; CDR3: CASSSGGTHTDTQYF; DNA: TGTGCCAGCAGCTCGGGGGGGACACACACAGATACGCAGTATTTT
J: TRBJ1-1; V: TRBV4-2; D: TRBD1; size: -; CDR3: CASSHSGTGVEAFF; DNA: TGTGCCAGCAGCCACTCCGGGACAGGGGTTGAAGCTTTCTTT